The 28 T cell receptor beta chains in this list originate from one sample, sequenced in a study of T-cell memory formation after mild COVID-19. Via MiXCR, TCRdb re-called the 5' RACE reads, giving one row per CDR3 protein. The sample yields some 280,000 distinct CDR3 sequences, around 15% seen once. The sequencing sample was made of PBMCs or a T cell subset sorted from them (not recorded which). The receptors originated from a man between 18 and 29 years old who had mild COVID-19 (a few samples of this study predate the infection). Cell type and time point are not known.

This clonotype was detected a few times. The chain is built from TRBV11-2 and TRBJ1-1, with a weak D call TRBD1 (5 bases). This CDR3 contains 19 residues. Between the trimmed V and J ends, which lost 5 bases and 0 bases, there was a span of 25 bases. CDR1 is SGHAT, CDR2 FQNNGV, per germline. The CDR3 nucleotides are TGTGCCAGCAGCGGACGGACTCCAAGGACAACCACCATGAACACTGAAGCTTTCTTT. Translated: CASSGRTPRTTTMNTEAFF.

The genes are TRBV4-3 and TRBJ1-6; tentative D call: TRBD1 (6 bases). The germline V and J ends were trimmed by 4 bases and 5 bases, with 15 bases remaining between them. The CDR3 spans 16 residues. The V gene's germline CDR1 is LGHNA and CDR2 YSLEER. Here the CDR3 reads CASSPAWTDHNSPLHF. CDR3 bases: TGCGCCAGCAGCCCAGCATGGACAGATCATAATTCACCCCTCCACTTT.

This clonotype was detected a few times. V gene TRBV11-2 combines with J gene TRBJ2-5; 7 nucleotides line up with TRBD1. J was trimmed by 4 bases and V by 7 bases; bases with no gene match: 9. CDR3 size: 14 residues. The germline gives CDR1 SGHAT, CDR2 FQNNGV. In nucleotides, the CDR3 is TGTGCCAGCATCATTGACAGGGTAGGAGAGACCCAGTACTTC. This sequence encodes CASIIDRVGETQYF. The whole variable domain, filled in from reference TRBV11-2 and TRBJ2-5, reads EAGVAQSPRYKIIEKRQSVAFWCNPISGHATLYWYQQILGQGPKLLIQFQNNGVVDDSQLPKDRFSAERLKGVDSTLKIQPAKLEDSAVYLCASIIDRVGETQYFGPGTRLLVL.

This clonotype was detected only a few times. This chain joins TRBV20-1 and TRBJ1-4; possible D gene TRBD1, 5 bases. V was clipped by 0 bases and J by 6 bases, with 11 bases between them. From germline, CDR1 is DFQATT and CDR2 SNEGSKA (reference sequence). The CDR3 extends over 14 amino acids. CDR3 sequence: CSARDRRGDEKLFF. CDR3 sequence (DNA): TGCAGTGCTAGAGATCGGAGGGGTGATGAAAAACTGTTTTTT.

This clonotype has a handful of counts. V usage is TRBV12-3 or TRBV12-4 and J usage is TRBJ1-6; D possibly corresponds to TRBD1 (6 bases). Trimming shortened V by 3 bases and J by 5 bases, and 11 bases separated the two germline ends. This CDR3 is built from 15 residues. CDR3 DNA sequence: TGTGCCAGCAGTTTCGGGCAGGGGAATAATTCACCCCTCCACTTT. It yields the protein CASSFGQGNNSPLHF.

The chain uses TRBV5-5 and TRBJ1-2; tentative D call: TRBD1 (6 bases). Per germline, CDR1 SGHKS and CDR2 YYEKEE (reference sequence). The length of the CDR3 is 14 residues. Trimming removed 1 base from V and 4 bases from J, with 11 bases in between. The CDR3 nucleotides are TGTGCCAGCAGCTTGTCGGTGACAGGCTATGGCTACACCTTC. Residues: CASSLSVTGYGYTF.

The CDR3 DNA reads as TGTGCCTGGAGTCCGGGACATCTCGGATTCGGTGGCTACACCTTC. Protein sequence: CAWSPGHLGFGGYTF. This chain joins TRBV30 and TRBJ1-2, with D perhaps TRBD1 (6 bases). Per germline, CDR1 GTSNPN and CDR2 SVGIG (reference sequence). This CDR3 has 15 amino acids. The V end lost 2 bases, the J end lost 7 bases, and 20 bases lay between the germline ends.

The table lists this clonotype with many counts. The chain employs TRBV5-1 and TRBJ2-1, with a possible D match to TRBD1 (5 bases). Germline lookup yields CDR1 SGHRS and CDR2 YFSETQ. The V and J ends lost 0 bases and 12 bases respectively, with 7 bases between them. This CDR3 contains 11 residues. The DNA of the CDR3 is TGCGCCAGCAGCTTGGAAGGGGCGCAGTTCTTC. It encodes CASSLEGAQFF. The full variable domain, completed using reference TRBV5-1 and TRBJ2-1, is KAGVTQTPRYLIKTRGQQVTLSCSPISGHRSVSWYQQTPGQGLQFLFEYFSETQRNKGNFPGRFSGRQFSNSRSEMNVSTLELGDSALYLCASSLEGAQFFGPGTRLTVL.

The rearrangement uses TRBV2 and TRBJ2-5; D not resolved. The V gene's germline CDR1 is SNHLY and CDR2 FYNNEI. Deletions cut 4 bases from V and 4 bases from J, with 7 bases between. The length of the CDR3 is 12 residues. The CDR3 region has the DNA TGTGCCAGCAGTGTTCGGAGAGAGACCCAGTACTTC. Protein: CASSVRRETQYF.

Many counts were recorded for this clonotype. The chain uses TRBV20-1 and TRBJ2-3; 10 bases fit TRBD2. Germline values: CDR1 DFQATT, CDR2 SNEGSKA (reference sequence). The length of the CDR3 is 16 residues. V was clipped by 5 bases and J by 11 bases; unmatched bases: 19. The CDR3 DNA reads as TGCAGTGCTGGGACTCTAGCGGGGGCCACCCAGGTGGAGCAGTATTTT. Translation: CSAGTLAGATQVEQYF.

This chain joins TRBV2 and TRBJ1-4; TRBD1 is a possible D gene (5 bases). CDR1 is SNHLY and CDR2 is FYNNEI in the germline V gene. This CDR3 has 14 residues. V lost 6 bases to trimming and J lost 6 bases, with 14 bases between them. The CDR3 loop reads CASRSGTSDEKLFF. The CDR3 DNA reads TGTGCCAGCAGATCCGGGACTTCGGATGAAAAACTGTTTTTT.

CDR3: CASSFAGGYGYTF. In DNA, the CDR3 is TGTGCCAGCAGTTTCGCAGGGGGATATGGCTACACCTTC. The rearrangement joins TRBV27 to TRBJ1-2; 7 bases match TRBD1. CDR3 length equals 13 residues. V trimming: 3 bases; J trimming: 5 bases; junction bases outside the gene matches: 3. Germline lookup yields CDR1 MNHEY and CDR2 SMNVEV (reference sequence).

This chain joins TRBV5-5 and TRBJ2-7; 7 nucleotides agree with TRBD1. The CDR3 has 16 residues. Germline trimming cut 1 base from V and 6 bases from J; bases unmatched to any gene: 13. CDR1 SGHKS and CDR2 YYEKEE come from the germline V gene (reference sequence). The CDR3 loop is CASSLIPSTGQGEQYF. For the CDR3, the DNA is TGTGCCAGCAGCTTGATACCCTCGACAGGGCAGGGCGAGCAGTACTTC.

The chain carries TRBV6-5 and TRBJ1-1, with D uncertain. Trimming shortened V by 0 bases and J by 3 bases, and 14 bases separated the two germline ends. The germline V gene has CDR1 MNHEY and CDR2 SVGAGI. The CDR3 length is 16 residues. CDR3 protein: CASSYSRVGWDTEAFF. The CDR3 DNA reads TGTGCCAGCAGTTACTCTCGGGTAGGGTGGGACACTGAAGCTTTCTTT.

The chain is built from TRBV9 and TRBJ2-1; possible D gene TRBD1, 5 bases. V was shortened by 6 bases and J by 8 bases, with 27 bases between the two germline ends. Germline assignment: CDR1 SGDLS and CDR2 YYNGEE. CDR3 size: 17 residues. CDR3 sequence reads: CASTQDQTVISRDEQFF. The DNA of the CDR3 is TGTGCCAGCACCCAAGACCAGACAGTTATCTCCCGCGATGAGCAGTTCTTC.

The gene calls are TRBV20-1 and TRBJ2-3; 7 nucleotides line up with TRBD1. The J segment lost 6 bases and the V segment lost 5 bases, leaving 8 bases of the junction unmatched. Germline V lookup: CDR1 DFQATT, CDR2 SNEGSKA (reference sequence). The CDR3 spans 13 residues. The CDR3 is CSAPRQGWDTQYF. CDR3 nucleotides: TGCAGTGCTCCAAGACAGGGTTGGGATACGCAGTATTTT.

This clonotype was seen a few times. The chain has TRBV3-1 and TRBJ1-5; 9 bases are shared with TRBD1. The germline CDR1 and CDR2 sequences are LGHDT and YNNKEL (reference sequence). The CDR3 runs 16 residues. V trimming: 2 bases; J trimming: 4 bases; junction bases outside the gene matches: 6. The CDR3 region is CASSQSDRGDNQPQHF. The CDR3 DNA follows: TGTGCCAGCAGCCAATCGGACAGGGGAGATAATCAGCCCCAGCATTTT.

This clonotype was counted only a few times. The chain carries TRBV20-1 and TRBJ2-3; the D is unclear. CDR1 DFQATT and CDR2 SNEGSKA come from the germline V gene (reference sequence). The CDR3 extends over 12 amino acids. Trimming pared 6 bases from V and 2 bases from J, leaving 9 bases between. The DNA for the CDR3 is TGCAGTGCCATTTACATCACAGATACGCAGTATTTT. It translates to CSAIYITDTQYF.

This clonotype was counted between two and nine times. The rearrangement links TRBV19 to TRBJ2-1; 10 positions agree with TRBD1. The V gene end was trimmed by 9 bases and the J gene end by 8 bases; junction bases not matched to a gene: 7. Germline V gene lookup returns CDR1 LNHDA and CDR2 SQIVND (reference sequence). The CDR3 covers 13 residues. The CDR3, as DNA: TGTGCCAGCCTAACCGGGACAGGGGATGAGCAGTTCTTC. It translates to CASLTGTGDEQFF.

The sample holds a few counts of this clonotype. Germline is not matched at one junction end, which may reflect a read error. The chain combines TRBV6-1 with TRBJ1-1; D remains unclear. The length of the CDR3 is 11 residues. Germline V gene data show CDR1 as MNHNS and CDR2 as SASEGT. DNA for the CDR3: TGTGCCATTCGTAGCCACACCGAAGCTTTCTTT. Translating gives CAIRSHTEAFF.

This clonotype was detected ten times or more. The rearrangement uses TRBV6-5 and TRBJ2-5; D remains unclear. The CDR3 is 15 amino acids. V shed 6 bases and J shed 5 bases, with 19 bases lying between them. In germline, CDR1 is MNHEY, CDR2 SVGAGI. In DNA, the CDR3 is TGTGCCAGCAGCATAGACTGGGGTCTCGAGGAGACCCAGTACTTC. Its protein is CASSIDWGLEETQYF.

The chain is built from TRBV5-1 and TRBJ2-5; D is possibly TRBD2 (6 bases). V gave up 4 bases and J gave up 4 bases, with 14 bases separating them. CDR1 is SGHRS and CDR2 is YFSETQ in the germline V gene. The CDR3 is 14 amino acids. CDR3 region: CASSPRLGGETQYF. For the CDR3, the DNA is TGCGCCAGCAGCCCGCGACTAGGCGGAGAGACCCAGTACTTC.

On this clonotype itself: Just one base apart from a much larger clone, this may be a read error. The V gene is TRBV24-1, the J gene TRBJ2-6, with D tentatively TRBD1 or TRBD2 (5 bases each). The CDR3 consists of 15 residues. The V end was cut by 4 bases, the J end by 6 bases, with 12 bases between. CDR1 is KGHDR, CDR2 SFDVKD, per germline. CDR3 DNA: TGTGCCACCAGTGACGGGGCGGCCGTGGCCAACGTCCTGACTTTC. Translating gives CATSDGAAVANVLTF.

The table lists this clonotype with a few counts. V and J are TRBV4-3 and TRBJ2-1, with D perhaps TRBD2 (5 bases). V was pared by 3 bases and J by 5 bases, with 11 bases between. In germline, CDR1 is LGHNA, CDR2 YSLEER. The CDR3 contains 14 residues. DNA of the CDR3: TGCGCCAGCAGCCACCCAGGACTGAACAATGAGCAGTTCTTC. It translates to CASSHPGLNNEQFF.

In this sample, this clonotype turned up a few times. V gene TRBV18 combines with J gene TRBJ1-5; D is undetermined. V lost 2 bases and J 4 bases, leaving 9 bases between the germline ends. In germline, CDR1 is KGHSH, CDR2 LQKENI. There are 14 residues in the CDR3. The CDR3 loop is CASSPFWGNQPQHF. Here the CDR3 DNA reads TGTGCCAGCTCACCATTCTGGGGAAATCAGCCCCAGCATTTT.

This clonotype was counted between two and nine times. The chain carries TRBV20-1 and TRBJ1-1, with a tentative D call TRBD1 (5 bases). V was cut by 6 bases and J by 4 bases, with 9 bases left in between. This CDR3 has 11 residues. Per germline, CDR1 DFQATT and CDR2 SNEGSKA (reference sequence). Written as DNA, the CDR3 is TGCAGTGCGGGACGGGGCACTGAAGCTTTCTTT. Translation gives CSAGRGTEAFF.

This clonotype was counted a few times. This rearrangement joins TRBV11-2 to TRBJ2-1; D perhaps matches TRBD2 (6 bases). The germline V gene encodes CDR1 SGHAT and CDR2 FQNNGV. This CDR3 is built from 14 residues. Trimming removed 5 bases from V and 8 bases from J, with 16 bases in between. The CDR3 DNA sequence: TGTGCCAGCAGCGGGCGGGGTACCTTCTATGAGCAGTTCTTC. The encoded protein is CASSGRGTFYEQFF.

The genes are TRBV9 and TRBJ2-3, with D perhaps matching TRBD2 (6 bases). The CDR3 sequence is 18 residues long. CDR1 SGDLS and CDR2 YYNGEE come from the germline V gene. Trimming shortened V by 3 bases and J by 0 bases, and 20 bases separated the two germline ends. Here the CDR3 reads CASSASRDSKISTDTQYF. The CDR3 nucleotides are TGTGCCAGCAGCGCCTCCCGGGACTCCAAAATTAGCACAGATACGCAGTATTTT. The full variable domain, rest sourced from reference TRBV9 and TRBJ2-3, is DSGVTQTPKHLITATGQRVTLRCSPRSGDLSVYWYQQSLDQGLQFLIQYYNGEERAKGNILERFSAQQFPDLHSELNLSSLELGDSALYFCASSASRDSKISTDTQYFGPGTRLTVL.